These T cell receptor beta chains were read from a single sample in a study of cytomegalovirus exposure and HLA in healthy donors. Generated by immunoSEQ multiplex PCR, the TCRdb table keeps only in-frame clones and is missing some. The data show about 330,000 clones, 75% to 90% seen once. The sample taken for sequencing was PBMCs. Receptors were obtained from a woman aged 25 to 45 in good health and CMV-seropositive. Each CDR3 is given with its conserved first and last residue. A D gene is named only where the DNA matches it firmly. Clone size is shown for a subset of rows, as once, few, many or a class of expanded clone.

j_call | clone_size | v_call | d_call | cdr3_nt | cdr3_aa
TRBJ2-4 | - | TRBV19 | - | TGTGCCAGTAGTATAGGCAGTCGAAACATTCAGTACTTC | CASSIGSRNIQYF
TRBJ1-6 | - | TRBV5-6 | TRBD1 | TGTGCCAGCAGCCAGAACAGGGGGGATTCACCCCTCCACTTT | CASSQNRGDSPLHF
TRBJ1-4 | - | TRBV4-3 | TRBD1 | TGCGCCAGCAGCTTCATTACGACAGGGGACGGGGAAAAACTGTTTTTT | CASSFITTGDGEKLFF
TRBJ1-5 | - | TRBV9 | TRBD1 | TGTGCCAGCAGCGGACAGGGGTATAGCAATCAGCTCCAGCATTTT | CASSGQGYSNQLQHF
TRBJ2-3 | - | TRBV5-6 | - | TGTGCCAGCAGTCCGGACCTCACAGATACGCAGTATTTT | CASSPDLTDTQYF
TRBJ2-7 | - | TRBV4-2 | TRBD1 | TGTGCCAGCAGCCAGGGGACAGGATTCTCCTACGAGCAGTACTTC | CASSQGTGFSYEQYF
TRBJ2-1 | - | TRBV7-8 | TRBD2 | TGTGCCAGCGGCGGACTAGCGGGGTACAATGAGCAGTTCTTC | CASGGLAGYNEQFF
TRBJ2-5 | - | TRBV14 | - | TGTGCCAGCAGCCAGGTTGCCCTCGGGAGTCATCTAGGCGAGACCCAGTACTTC | CASSQVALGSHLGETQYF
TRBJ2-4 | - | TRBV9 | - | TGTGCCAGCAGCGTAGGGGGTAGCGGCCTAAACATTCAGTACTTC | CASSVGGSGLNIQYF
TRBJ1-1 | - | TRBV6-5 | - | TGTGCCAGCAGTTACTCGCTAGGGGCTGGCACTGAAGCTTTCTTT | CASSYSLGAGTEAFF
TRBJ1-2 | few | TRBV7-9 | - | TGTGCCAGCGAAGCAGAGACCAGCTATGGCTACACCTTC | CASEAETSYGYTF
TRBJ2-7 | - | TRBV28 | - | TGTGCCAGCAGTTTACCCGGGACAAGGGGTTTTGGCGAGCAGTACTTC | CASSLPGTRGFGEQYF
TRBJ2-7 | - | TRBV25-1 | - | TGTGCCAGCAGTGCCCGGGGGACCTACGAGCAGTACTTC | CASSARGTYEQYF
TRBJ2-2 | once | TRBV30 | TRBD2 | TGTGCCTGGAGCAGAAAAGCGGGAGGGCTCGCGAACACCGGGGAGCTGTTTTTT | CAWSRKAGGLANTGELFF
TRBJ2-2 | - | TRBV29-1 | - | TGCAGCGTTGCCGAAAACAACGGGGAGCTGTTTTTT | CSVAENNGELFF
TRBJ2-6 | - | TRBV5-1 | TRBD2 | TGCGCCAGCAGCTTGGTAGGACTAGCTTCTGGGGCCAACGTCCTGACTTTC | CASSLVGLASGANVLTF
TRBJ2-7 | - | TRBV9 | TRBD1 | TGTGCCAGCAGCCCCGCGGACAGGGGGTTCGAGCAGTACTTC | CASSPADRGFEQYF
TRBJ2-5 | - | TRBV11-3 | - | TGTGCCAGCAGCTTAGAATCAGGGAGAGAGACCCAGTACTTC | CASSLESGRETQYF
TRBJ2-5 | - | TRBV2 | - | TGTGCCAGCAGCTACACGGAGACCCAGTACTTC | CASSYTETQYF
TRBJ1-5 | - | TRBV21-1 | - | TGTGCCAGCAGCGACGGCCATGGAGGGGATCAGCCCCAGCATTTT | CASSDGHGGDQPQHF
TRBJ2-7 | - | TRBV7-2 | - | TGTGCCAGCAGCTTAGTACCCTACGAGCAGTACTTC | CASSLVPYEQYF
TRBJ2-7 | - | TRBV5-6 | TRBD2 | TGTGCCAGCAGCTTGGGGACTAGCGGGATTGGCGAGCAGTACTTC | CASSLGTSGIGEQYF
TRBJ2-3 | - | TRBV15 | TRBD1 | TGTGCCACCAGCAGAGCTGGACAGGGAACAGATACGCAGTATTTT | CATSRAGQGTDTQYF
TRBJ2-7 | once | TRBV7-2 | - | TGTGCCAGCAGCTTAGGCCCAGCGGCCGGTTCCTCCTACGAGCAGTACTTC | CASSLGPAAGSSYEQYF
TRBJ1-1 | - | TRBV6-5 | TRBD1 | TGTGCCAGCAGTTACGGTAGACAGGGGAACACTGAAGCTTTCTTT | CASSYGRQGNTEAFF
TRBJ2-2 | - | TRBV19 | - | TGTGCCAGTTGGAGCGGGGAGCTGTTTTTT | CASWSGELFF
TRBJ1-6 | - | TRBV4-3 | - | TGCGCCAGCAGCCACCGGGACAAGGGCAATTCACCCCTCCACTTT | CASSHRDKGNSPLHF
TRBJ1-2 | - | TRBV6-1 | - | TGTGCCAGCAGTGAACGGGGGGGCCAATGGGATGGCTACACCTTC | CASSERGGQWDGYTF
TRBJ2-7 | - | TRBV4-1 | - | TGCGCCAGCAGCCAAGTGGGCAGGGGTCGTTACGAGCAGTACTTC | CASSQVGRGRYEQYF
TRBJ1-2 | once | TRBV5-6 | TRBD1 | TGTGCCAGCAGCTTCCCCGGGACAGGAAATTCCTATGGCTACACCTTC | CASSFPGTGNSYGYTF
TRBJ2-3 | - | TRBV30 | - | TGTGCCTGGAGTGTCCACGGGTTAGATACGCAGTATTTT | CAWSVHGLDTQYF
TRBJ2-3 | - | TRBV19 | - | TGTGCCAGTAGTATGGGGACAGATACGCAGTATTTT | CASSMGTDTQYF
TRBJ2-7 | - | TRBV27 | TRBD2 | TGTGCCAGCAGTTTGTCCGCCGGGGGGACTAGCTCATTCGAGCAGTACTTC | CASSLSAGGTSSFEQYF
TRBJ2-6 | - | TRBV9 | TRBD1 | TGTGCCAGCAGCACCCGGGACAGTACCTCTGGGGCCAACGTCCTGACTTTC | CASSTRDSTSGANVLTF
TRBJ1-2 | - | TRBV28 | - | TGTGCCAGCAGCACTCTCCGGACCGGGAACTATGGCTACACCTTC | CASSTLRTGNYGYTF
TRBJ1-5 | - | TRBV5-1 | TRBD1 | TGCGCCAGCAGCTTGACAGGGGGAAGCAATCAGCCCCAGCATTTT | CASSLTGGSNQPQHF
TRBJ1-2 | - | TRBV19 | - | TGTGCCAGTAGTTGGGGGACACCCTATGGCTACACCTTC | CASSWGTPYGYTF
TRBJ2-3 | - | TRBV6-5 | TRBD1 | TGTGCCAGCAGAAAAACAGGGGGCAGCACAGATACGCAGTATTTT | CASRKTGGSTDTQYF
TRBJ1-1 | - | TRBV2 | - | TGTGCCAGTAAGCAGCGCTTCATGAACACTGAAGCTTTCTTT | CASKQRFMNTEAFF
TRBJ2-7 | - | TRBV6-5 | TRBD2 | TGTGCCAGCAGTCGAACTCTAGCGGGAGTCTACGAGCAGTACTTC | CASSRTLAGVYEQYF
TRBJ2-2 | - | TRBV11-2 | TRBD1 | TGTGCCAGCAGCTTCCTGGCAGGGGGGCTGTTTTTT | CASSFLAGGLFF
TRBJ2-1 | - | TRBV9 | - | TGTGCCAGCAGCGGCTTGTCGGGACTCGCGCTTTCCTACAATGAGCAGTTCTTC | CASSGLSGLALSYNEQFF
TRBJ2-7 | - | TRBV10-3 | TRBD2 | TGTGCCATCAGTGAAGGGTGGGTTGGCGGGGGTAGCTCCTACGAGCAGTACTTC | CAISEGWVGGGSSYEQYF
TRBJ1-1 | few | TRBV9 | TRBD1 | TGTGCCAGCAGCGTGACAGGGGGCAGCTCCACTGAAGCTTTCTTT | CASSVTGGSSTEAFF
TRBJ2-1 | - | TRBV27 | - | TGTGCCAGCAGTTACACGGACAATGAGCAGTTCTTC | CASSYTDNEQFF
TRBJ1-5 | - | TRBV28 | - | TGTGCCAGCAGAACAGGCGGCAGTAGCAATCAGCCCCAGCATTTT | CASRTGGSSNQPQHF
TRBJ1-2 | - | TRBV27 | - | TGTGCCAGCAGTTTCTCCGAGGGTACCGCCTATGGCTACACCTTC | CASSFSEGTAYGYTF
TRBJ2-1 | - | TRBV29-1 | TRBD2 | TGCAGCGCCGGGACTAGCGGGGGCCCCTCTGATGAGCAGTTCTTC | CSAGTSGGPSDEQFF
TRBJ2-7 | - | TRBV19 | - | TGTGCCAGTAACAAAGCGGCAGGGCTCCTCTCCCACGAGCAGTACTTC | CASNKAAGLLSHEQYF
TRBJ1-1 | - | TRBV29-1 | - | TGCAGCGTTTATATCTCGACCCCTAACACTGAAGCTTTCTTT | CSVYISTPNTEAFF
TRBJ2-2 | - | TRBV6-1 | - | TGTGCCAGCAGTGTTAATGGGCAAGGGGTCACCGGGGAGCTGTTTTTT | CASSVNGQGVTGELFF
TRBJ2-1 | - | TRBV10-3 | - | TGTGCCATCAGTGATAGGGGAGAGCAGTTCTTC | CAISDRGEQFF
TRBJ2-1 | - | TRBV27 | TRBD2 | TGTGCCAGCAGGCCCCGACCTAGCGGGCCCTACAATGAGCAGTTCTTC | CASRPRPSGPYNEQFF
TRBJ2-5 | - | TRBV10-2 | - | TGCGCCAGCAGTGAGCCGCAAGAGACCCAGTACTTC | CASSEPQETQYF
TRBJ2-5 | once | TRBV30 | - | TGTGCCTGGACAGGCGGCAGTAAAGAGACCCAGTACTTC | CAWTGGSKETQYF
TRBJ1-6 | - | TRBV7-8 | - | TGTGCCAGCAGCTTACTCTCACGACAGAGCTCCTATAATTCACCCCTCCACTTT | CASSLLSRQSSYNSPLHF
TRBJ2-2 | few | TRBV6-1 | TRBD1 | TGTGCCAGCAGTGAACGGGGGACAGGGGGACGGACCGGGGAGCTGTTTTTT | CASSERGTGGRTGELFF
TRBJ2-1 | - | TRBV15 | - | TGTGCCACCAGCAGAGAACGAAGACTAGATAACTACAATGAGCAGTTCTTC | CATSRERRLDNYNEQFF
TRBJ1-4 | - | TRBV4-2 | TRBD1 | TGTGCCAGCAGCCAAGGGGACAGGGAGGGTGAAAAACTGTTTTTT | CASSQGDREGEKLFF